This entry describes one T cell receptor beta chain. These data are taken from a study of blood T cells in healthy people across ages. The CDR3 sequence is 15 residues long. Germline V lookup: CDR1 PRHDT, CDR2 FYEKMQ (reference sequence). The J segment lost 5 bases and the V segment lost 2 bases, leaving 7 bases of the junction unmatched. The use of a sample-barcoded 5' primer and a J-beta primer mix characterized a second PCR of about 7 to 12 cycles. TCRdb re-analysed the 5' RACE reads in MiXCR, keeping a single row per CDR3 protein. The table lists approximately 800,000 distinct CDR3 sequences, around a quarter of them singletons. This sample also appeared in a second study, on T cells of mothers and their children.

The sequenced sample consisted of blood. The sequence was collected from a boy younger than 18 in good health. The V gene is TRBV13, the J gene TRBJ1-1; 8 bases fit TRBD1. The CDR3 DNA sequence: TGTGCCAGCAGCTTAACGGGCAGGGGGCCTACTGAAGCTTTCTTT. Protein product: CASSLTGRGPTEAFF.